The following is a TCR beta chain sequence with its context. Its antigen is not identified. These data originate in a study of cytomegalovirus exposure and HLA in healthy donors. Background on the study: Early on, a data release was issued that held roughly 80 million unique TCRs from HLA-typed donors. Whole-study findings and limits: Another analysis was done later, and it associated more than 15,000 TCR beta sequences with HLA alleles at 0.05 false discovery rate.

60 Vbeta and 13 Jbeta primers were used in PCR. TCRdb keeps only in-frame clones here, not all; method: immunoSEQ multiplex PCR. The data contain 150,000 to 200,000 clones, around 83% of them seen just once; the ten biggest clones take up 3.5% to 5%. At collection, donors were nominally healthy, but unrecorded immune exposures were probable. The CDR3 length is 16 residues. In germline, CDR1 is SGHTA, CDR2 FQGNSA. V was clipped by 2 bases and J by 4 bases; unmatched bases: 6. The receptor was isolated from a man aged 50 or older in good health and CMV-seropositive. Sample: PBMCs. The J gene is TRBJ2-5, the V gene TRBV7-2; 11 positions match TRBD2. DNA of the CDR3: TGTGCCAGCAGCTTATATATTAGCGGGAGGGGAGAGACCCAGTACTTC. Its translation is CASSLYISGRGETQYF. Looking up the rest from reference TRBV7-2 and TRBJ2-5 gives the full variable domain: GAGVSQSPSNKVTEKGKDVELRCDPISGHTALYWYRQSLGQGLEFLIYFQGNSAPDKSGLPSDRFSAERTGGSVSTLTIQRTQQEDSAVYLCASSLYISGRGETQYFGPGTRLLVL.